This TCR beta chain derives from a study of blood T cell repertoires in COVID-19. Study-wide background: Samples of COVID-19 (acute and convalescent) were obtained from the United States, Italy and Spain. The cDNA or gDNA used as material had been derived from T cells, B-cell-depleted T cells, or PBMCs.

This clone was seen a handful of times. Source study methods: Quantification of nucleated cells was approximated via reference gene primer amplification. The repertoire was sequenced with immunoSEQ multiplex PCR; TCRdb's copy has only in-frame clones and lacks some. V, J and clone size are those of that table, while D and trimming were read from the DNA. The table has under 150,000 clones, over 75% seen once. Trimming took off 5 bases at V and 9 bases at J, with 17 bases between the two ends. Germline assignment: CDR1 KGHSH and CDR2 LQKENI. The CDR3 is made up of 14 amino acids. The sequenced sample consisted of peripheral blood. The chain uses TRBV18 and TRBJ1-5; unclear D gene. This TCR was recovered from a woman in her 70s who had recovered from COVID-19. CDR3 sequence reads: CASSESHFLSPQHF. The CDR3 bases are TGTGCCAGCTCAGAAAGTCACTTTCTTTCGCCCCAGCATTTT.